The clone carrying this T cell receptor (beta chain) has ten or more counts. Its antigen is unknown. For Graves' hyperthyroidism to be stable, ophthalmopathy could not progress within 18 months. Reasons for excluding patients were uncontrolled infection, other autoimmune disease, pregnancy or lactation. These data are taken from a study of T cells in Graves' hyperthyroidism and ophthalmopathy. On the study more broadly: Peripheral blood was obtained at initial diagnosis, preceding any treatment. The study, taken as a whole, reports: Within blood appeared most thyroid clonotypes that had expanded above 0.001.

The investigators amplified TCR beta CDR3 regions from RNA transcripts. The HTBI primer set served for first-round RT-PCR of the TCR CDR3. TCRdb re-called the multiplex PCR reads with MiXCR, one entry per CDR3 protein. The repertoire has 700,000 or so distinct CDR3 sequences, 15% to 20% of them found once; the top ten carry approximately 8.4%. This clonotype originated in a man aged 18 to 30 with Graves' hyperthyroidism. Sequencing was performed on blood.

The CDR3 protein is CASSTKGQGPEGDTQYF. The CDR3 nucleotides read TGTGCCAGCAGCACGAAGGGACAGGGCCCAGAAGGGGATACGCAGTATTTT. This sequence joins TRBV7-2 and TRBJ2-3, with 9 nucleotides matching TRBD1. The germline V gene has CDR1 SGHTA and CDR2 FQGNSA. V lost 5 bases and J lost 6; bases outside the gene matches: 15. The CDR3 has 17 amino acids.